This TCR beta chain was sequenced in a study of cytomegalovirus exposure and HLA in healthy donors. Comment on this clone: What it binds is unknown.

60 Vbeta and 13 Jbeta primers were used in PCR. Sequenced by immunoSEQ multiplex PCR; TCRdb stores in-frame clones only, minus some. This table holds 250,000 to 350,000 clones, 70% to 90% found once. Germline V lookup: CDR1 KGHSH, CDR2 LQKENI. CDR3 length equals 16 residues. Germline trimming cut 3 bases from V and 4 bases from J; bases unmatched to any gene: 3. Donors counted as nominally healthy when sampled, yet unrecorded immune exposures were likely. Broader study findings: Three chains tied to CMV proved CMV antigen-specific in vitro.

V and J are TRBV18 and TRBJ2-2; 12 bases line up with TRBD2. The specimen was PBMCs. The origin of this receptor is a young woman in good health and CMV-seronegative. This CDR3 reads CASSPGLAGPTGELFF. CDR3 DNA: TGTGCCAGCTCACCCGGACTAGCGGGGCCCACCGGGGAGCTGTTTTTT.